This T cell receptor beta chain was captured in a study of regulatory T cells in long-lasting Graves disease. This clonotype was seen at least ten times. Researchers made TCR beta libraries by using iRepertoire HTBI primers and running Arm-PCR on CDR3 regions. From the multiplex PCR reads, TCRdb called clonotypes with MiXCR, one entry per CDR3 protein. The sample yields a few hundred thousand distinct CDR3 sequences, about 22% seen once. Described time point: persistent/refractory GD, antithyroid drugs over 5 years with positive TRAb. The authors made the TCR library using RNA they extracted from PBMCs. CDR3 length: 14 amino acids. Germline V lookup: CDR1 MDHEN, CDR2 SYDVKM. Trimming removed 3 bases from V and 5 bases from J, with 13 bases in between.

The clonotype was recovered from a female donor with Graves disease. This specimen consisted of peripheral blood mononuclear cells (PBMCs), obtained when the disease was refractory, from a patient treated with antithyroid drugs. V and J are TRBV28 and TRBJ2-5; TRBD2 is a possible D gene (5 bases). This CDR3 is CASSFTRGFETQYF. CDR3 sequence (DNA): TGTGCCAGCAGTTTCACCCGAGGGTTCGAGACCCAGTACTTC.